The 3 T cell receptor beta chains presented below share a single source sample, sequenced in a study of blood T cell repertoires in COVID-19 (TCRdb year 2020). To prepare the library, the immunoSEQ multiplex PCR assay was applied. TCRdb holds this immuneACCESS table with in-frame rearrangements only. Some clones are missing; in checked studies, unresolved V genes explain under half, and the rest has no known cause. The sample contains more than 35,000 clones, around four fifths of them found a single time. Roughly 17% of the sample goes to the ten largest clones. The sample consisted of peripheral blood. The receptors shown here come from an older man with acute or convalescent COVID-19.

This clone was seen a handful of times. The genes are TRBV5-4 and TRBJ2-7; 12 bases are a match to TRBD2. CDR1 SGHNT and CDR2 YYREEE come from the germline V gene (reference sequence). Trimming took 4 bases from V and 5 from J; bases not matched to a gene: 7. The CDR3 is 15 amino acids. The chain's CDR3 is CASSQSSGGAHEQYF. The CDR3 nucleotides are TGTGCCAGCAGCCAGTCTAGCGGGGGGGCCCACGAGCAGTACTTC.

CDR3 in DNA: TGTGCCAGTAGTAGGGGCGGAGGGCCCTACGAGCAGTACTTC. Residues: CASSRGGGPYEQYF. The V gene is TRBV19, the J gene TRBJ2-7, with D maybe TRBD2 (6 bases). The CDR3 is 14 amino acids. Trimming left V 4 bases short and J 2 bases short, with 12 bases between. Germline V gives CDR1 LNHDA, CDR2 SQIVND (reference sequence).

This chain uses TRBV28 with TRBJ2-6, with D maybe TRBD2 (6 bases). The germline V and J ends were trimmed by 7 bases and 4 bases, with 17 bases remaining between them. CDR3 length: 16 residues. Germline V gene lookup returns CDR1 MDHEN and CDR2 SYDVKM. CDR3 nucleotide sequence: TGTGCCAGCATCCAGGGTCGAGGGAGGGGGGCCAACGTCCTGACTTTC. It translates to CASIQGRGRGANVLTF.